This T cell receptor beta chain derives from a study of blood T cells in healthy people across ages. Alongside a J-beta primer mix, a sample-barcoded 5' primer served in a second PCR lasting about 7 to 12 cycles. Each CDR3 protein gets one entry after TCRdb re-called the 5' RACE reads with MiXCR. Here the sample spans about 970,000 distinct CDR3 sequences, just over 50% being singletons. From germline, CDR1 is SEHNR and CDR2 FQNEAQ (reference sequence). Trimming cost V 0 bases and J 2 bases, with 14 bases left between them. This CDR3 is built from 16 residues. Study-wide results and limits: TCR beta diversity tracked closely with naive T cell percentage. In older individuals, TCR beta diversity per million T cells was lower, falling roughly linearly with age. From one million sequenced T cells, diversity estimates were lower bounds.

This clonotype appeared a few times. Antigen specificity is unknown. The chain is built from TRBV7-9 and TRBJ2-7; D may be TRBD1 (5 bases). This TCR came from an older woman in good health. The sample was blood. This CDR3 is CASSLAAAGKAYEQYF. CDR3 DNA: TGTGCCAGCAGCTTAGCGGCGGCAGGGAAGGCCTACGAGCAGTACTTC.